This is a list of T cell receptor beta chains from one sample in a study of blood T cell repertoires in COVID-19. TCRdb keeps only in-frame clones here, not all; method: immunoSEQ multiplex PCR. The sample lists about 78,000 clones; around 91% were seen once. Sequenced sample: peripheral blood. These receptors were taken from a woman at least 80 years old with active or convalescent COVID-19. Both conserved end residues are part of each CDR3. A D gene is named only where the DNA matches it firmly. Only some rows state a clone size, as once, few, many or a class for expanded clones.

size	D	V	J	DNA	CDR3
.	.	TRBV12-3/TRBV12-4	TRBJ1-1	TGTGCCAGCAGTTTACTGCAGGGGACTGAAGCTTTCTTT	CASSLLQGTEAFF
.	TRBD2	TRBV5-4	TRBJ2-7	TGTGCCAGCAGCTTGGAACTAGCGACTACCTACGAGCAGTACTTC	CASSLELATTYEQYF
few	.	TRBV6-2/TRBV6-3	TRBJ1-5	TGTGCCAGCAGCTCTACAGGGATCTATCAGCCCCAGCATTTT	CASSSTGIYQPQHF
once	TRBD1	TRBV2	TRBJ2-3	TGTGCCAGCAGCCGGGACAGAGAAGGTGCAGATACGCAGTATTTT	CASSRDREGADTQYF
.	.	TRBV28	TRBJ1-2	TGTGCCAGCAGTACAGGGAAGGGGGTCTATGGCTACACCTTC	CASSTGKGVYGYTF
once	.	TRBV7-2	TRBJ2-3	TGTGCCAGCAGCTTAGGAATAGGGGCGGGCACAGATACGCAGTATTTT	CASSLGIGAGTDTQYF
.	TRBD1	TRBV9	TRBJ1-2	TGTGCCAGCAGCCCCTCGACAGGGGCCTATGGCTACACCTTC	CASSPSTGAYGYTF
.	TRBD2	TRBV19	TRBJ2-7	TGTGCCAGTAGCACGTCTGGGGGGGACTACGAGCAGTACTTC	CASSTSGGDYEQYF
.	TRBD1	TRBV2	TRBJ2-3	TGTGCCAGCAGGGGCCGGGACAGGACGACAGATACGCAGTATTTT	CASRGRDRTTDTQYF
.	TRBD1	TRBV19	TRBJ1-4	TGTGCCAGTAGTATGGGGACAGGGACAAATGAAAAACTGTTTTTT	CASSMGTGTNEKLFF
.	TRBD1	TRBV6-5	TRBJ1-5	TGTGCCAGCATTAAGACGACAGGGGAAAATCAGCCCCAGCATTTT	CASIKTTGENQPQHF
.	.	TRBV6-5	TRBJ1-6	TGTGCCAGCAGTTACTCCGCCAGGGCAAATTCACCCCTCCACTTT	CASSYSARANSPLHF
.	TRBD1	TRBV28	TRBJ1-4	TGTGCCAGCAGCCCTCCGGGACAGGAACTGTTTTTT	CASSPPGQELFF
.	.	TRBV19	TRBJ2-2	TGTGCCAGTAGGGTCGGTCGGGGTCCCGGGGAGCTGTTTTTT	CASRVGRGPGELFF
few	.	TRBV11-2	TRBJ2-2	TGTGCCAGCAGCTTAGGCGGAACCACCGGGGAGCTGTTTTTT	CASSLGGTTGELFF
.	.	TRBV30	TRBJ2-6	TGTGCCTGGAGGAGGTGGGCAGGGAAGTCGACTGGGGCCAACGTCCTGACTTTC	CAWRRWAGKSTGANVLTF
.	.	TRBV27	TRBJ1-5	TGTGCCAGCAGTGCCGGGTCCCGGGGACAGCCCCAGCATTTT	CASSAGSRGQPQHF
few	.	TRBV6-5	TRBJ2-7	TGTGCCAGCAGTTACCGCTCAGAAGTTACCGAGCAGTACTTC	CASSYRSEVTEQYF
.	TRBD1	TRBV5-1	TRBJ2-7	TGCGCCAGCAGCTTGGATGGGACAGGGAGAGACGAGCAGTACTTC	CASSLDGTGRDEQYF
.	TRBD1	TRBV15	TRBJ1-1	TGTGCCACCAGCAGAGATACAGGGGGTAATCGATACACTGAAGCTTTCTTT	CATSRDTGGNRYTEAFF
.	.	TRBV5-4	TRBJ2-3	TGTGCCAGCAGCTTGCTAGTGGGAGCTAGCACAGATACGCAGTATTTT	CASSLLVGASTDTQYF
.	.	TRBV28	TRBJ2-3	TGTGCCAGCAGTTTTTCGGGAGTGGATACGCAGTATTTT	CASSFSGVDTQYF
.	.	TRBV9	TRBJ1-6	TGTGCCAGCAGACCAGGGACCTATAATTCACCCCTCCACTTT	CASRPGTYNSPLHF
.	TRBD1	TRBV7-8	TRBJ1-5	TGTGCCAGCAGCTTAGAGGGGGCATTGAGCAATCAGCCCCAGCATTTT	CASSLEGALSNQPQHF
once	TRBD2	TRBV14	TRBJ2-2	TGTGCCAGCAGCCATTTTAGCGGGAGAGGTATCGCCGGGGAGCTGTTTTTT	CASSHFSGRGIAGELFF
.	.	TRBV30	TRBJ1-2	TGTGCCTGGAGTCCCATCTTGATGCGTGGCTACACCTTC	CAWSPILMRGYTF
.	.	TRBV11-2	TRBJ1-6	TGTGCCAGCAGCTCAAGACGGGATTTTAATTATAATTCACCCCTCCACTTT	CASSSRRDFNYNSPLHF
.	TRBD2	TRBV11-3	TRBJ2-1	TGTGCCAGCAGCTTACGAGGGACTAGCGGGAACAATGAGCAGTTCTTC	CASSLRGTSGNNEQFF
once	.	TRBV18	TRBJ2-7	TGTGCCAGCTCACCACCTTCGTTCTACGAGCAGTACTTC	CASSPPSFYEQYF
.	.	TRBV5-5	TRBJ1-2	TGTGCCAGCAGCTTGGAGGCAACAGCTAACTATGGCTACACCTTC	CASSLEATANYGYTF
.	TRBD2	TRBV6-5	TRBJ2-1	TGTGCCAGCAGTACTCAGGGTAGCGGGAAATTTGAGCAGTTCTTC	CASSTQGSGKFEQFF
.	TRBD2	TRBV7-9	TRBJ2-7	TGTGCCAGCAGTTTTCCCGCTGCTATAGCGGGGTACGAGCAGTACTTC	CASSFPAAIAGYEQYF
.	.	TRBV5-8	TRBJ1-1	TGTGCCAGCAGCAGGACACGGAACACTGAAGCTTTCTTT	CASSRTRNTEAFF
.	.	TRBV7-2	TRBJ1-2	TGTGCCAGCAGCTCGGGACAACTGTATGGCTACACCTTC	CASSSGQLYGYTF
.	.	TRBV10-3	TRBJ1-4	TGTGCCATCAGCAGGGGTTCGGGTGAAAAACTGTTTTTT	CAISRGSGEKLFF
.	.	TRBV19	TRBJ1-2	TGTGCCAGTAGTATGGCGGGACCCGGCAACTATGGCTACACCTTC	CASSMAGPGNYGYTF
.	TRBD1	TRBV6-1	TRBJ2-1	TGTGCCAGCAGACTGGGACAGGGTAATTACAATGAGCAGTTCTTC	CASRLGQGNYNEQFF
.	.	TRBV10-3	TRBJ2-5	TGTGCCATCGGGGCAGTCCAAGAGACCCAGTACTTC	CAIGAVQETQYF
.	.	TRBV27	TRBJ1-1	TGTGCCAGCAGTTTATTGGGCAGCACTGAAGCTTTCTTT	CASSLLGSTEAFF
.	.	TRBV7-8	TRBJ1-5	TGTGCCAGCAGCCCTAGATGGGGTGGAGGAAGGAATCAGCCCCAGCATTTT	CASSPRWGGGRNQPQHF
.	TRBD1	TRBV7-8	TRBJ2-3	TGTGCCAGCAGCTTACTCCGACAGGGGGGCACAGATACGCAGTATTTT	CASSLLRQGGTDTQYF
.	TRBD2	TRBV6-5	TRBJ2-3	TGTGCCAGCAGTTTCCAAGGGGGACTAGGCACAGATACGCAGTATTTT	CASSFQGGLGTDTQYF
.	.	TRBV3-1/TRBV3-2	TRBJ1-3	TGTGCCAGCAGCCAAGGGGCAACTGGAAACACCATATATTTT	CASSQGATGNTIYF
.	TRBD1	TRBV6-2/TRBV6-3	TRBJ2-7	TGTGCCAGCAGCCGCCCCGACAGGGACGAGCAGTACTTC	CASSRPDRDEQYF
.	.	TRBV19	TRBJ2-1	TGTGCCAGTAGTATAGAGGAGGGCAGGGATAGGAATGAGCAGTTCTTC	CASSIEEGRDRNEQFF
.	TRBD1	TRBV4-2	TRBJ2-5	TGTGCCAGCAGCCAAGATCCGGGACAGGGGGAGACCCAGTACTTC	CASSQDPGQGETQYF
.	TRBD1	TRBV2	TRBJ2-7	TGTGCCAGCAGCTCCCCCGAATTACAGGGGTTCAACGAGCAGTACTTC	CASSSPELQGFNEQYF
.	TRBD1	TRBV28	TRBJ1-1	TGTGCCAGCAGGGGACAGCTGAACACTGAAGCTTTCTTT	CASRGQLNTEAFF
.	.	TRBV6-1	TRBJ2-7	TGTGCCAGCAGTGAAAGCGGGTTGACCTACGAGCAGTACTTC	CASSESGLTYEQYF
few	TRBD2	TRBV29-1	TRBJ2-3	TGCAGCGCGAAACTTGGGGGACCGGGACTAGCGGGGAGCACAGATACGCAGTATTTT	CSAKLGGPGLAGSTDTQYF
.	TRBD1	TRBV5-1	TRBJ1-5	TGCGCCAGCAGCTATACAGGGGGAGGCGATCAGCCCCAGCATTTT	CASSYTGGGDQPQHF
.	TRBD2	TRBV9	TRBJ2-3	TGTGCCAGCAGCGTAGCCCGACTAGCGGACGTCACAGATACGCAGTATTTT	CASSVARLADVTDTQYF
.	.	TRBV24-1	TRBJ2-4	TGTGCCACCAGTGAGGGAGCAAACATTCAGTACTTC	CATSEGANIQYF